This is a list of T cell receptor beta chains from one sample in a study of cytomegalovirus exposure and HLA in healthy donors. Data came from immunoSEQ multiplex PCR; TCRdb stores just in-frame clones and leaves some out. The repertoire consists of about 180,000 clones, with around 80% occurring once and the leading ten covering 2.5%. Sequenced sample: PBMCs. All receptors come from a woman in her twenties or thirties in good health and CMV-seropositive. CDR3s include the opening cysteine and the closing phenylalanine or tryptophan. A D gene is named only where the DNA matches it firmly. Clone size is shown for a subset of rows, as once, few, many or a class of expanded clone.

>once|TRBV4-3|NA|TRBJ2-1
CASCHGPSNEQFF
TGCGCCAGCTGCCATGGGCCCAGCAATGAGCAGTTCTTC
>NA|TRBV30|NA|TRBJ1-2
CAWGVGAQGYGYTF
TGTGCCTGGGGCGTTGGGGCACAGGGTTATGGCTACACCTTC
>once|TRBV27|NA|TRBJ2-1
CASSPRGYNEQFF
TGTGCCAGCTCGCCCAGGGGATACAATGAGCAGTTCTTC
>NA|TRBV15|TRBD2|TRBJ2-1
CATSRSGLPYNEQFF
TGTGCCACCAGCAGATCGGGACTACCTTACAATGAGCAGTTCTTC
>NA|TRBV21-1|NA|TRBJ1-2
CASSYPLGAPFYGYTF
TGTGCCAGCAGCTACCCGCTGGGGGCTCCATTCTATGGCTACACCTTC
>few|TRBV11-3|NA|TRBJ2-7
CASSLGQGGREQYF
TGTGCCAGCAGCTTGGGACAAGGTGGCCGCGAGCAGTACTTC
>few|TRBV6-1|NA|TRBJ1-3
CASTQWSFGNTIYF
TGTGCCAGCACCCAGTGGTCGTTTGGAAACACCATATATTTT
>NA|TRBV5-4|TRBD2|TRBJ2-7
CASSLATGGVYEQYF
TGTGCCAGCAGCTTGGCCACCGGGGGGGTCTACGAGCAGTACTTC
>NA|TRBV2|TRBD1|TRBJ2-2
CASSERAGGNTGELFF
TGTGCCAGCAGTGAGAGGGCAGGGGGGAACACCGGGGAGCTGTTTTTT
>NA|TRBV14|NA|TRBJ2-7
CASSQDNRDYEQYF
TGTGCCAGCAGCCAAGACAACAGGGACTACGAGCAGTACTTC
>NA|TRBV6-5|TRBD1|TRBJ2-7
CASSYYQQGANYEQYF
TGTGCCAGCAGTTACTATCAACAGGGGGCTAACTACGAGCAGTACTTC
>NA|TRBV11-3|NA|TRBJ2-7
CASSLGPLGQYF
TGTGCCAGCAGCTTGGGCCCCCTGGGGCAGTACTTC
>NA|TRBV18|TRBD1|TRBJ2-7
CASSLGQLYEQYF
TGTGCCAGCTCACTGGGACAGCTCTACGAGCAGTACTTC
>NA|TRBV13|TRBD1|TRBJ1-3
CASSLRTGIPSLSGNTIYF
TGTGCCAGCAGCCTTCGGACAGGGATCCCTTCTCTCTCTGGAAACACCATATATTTT
>NA|TRBV19|TRBD1|TRBJ2-6
CARTGQAIRGANVLTF
TGTGCCAGAACGGGACAGGCGATAAGAGGGGCCAACGTCCTGACTTTC
>NA|TRBV2|NA|TRBJ2-5
CASRYYQETQYF
TGTGCCAGCAGGTACTATCAGGAGACCCAGTACTTC
>NA|TRBV7-9|TRBD1|TRBJ2-1
CASSATGASNEQFF
TGTGCCAGCAGCGCCACAGGGGCAAGCAATGAGCAGTTCTTC
>NA|TRBV19|NA|TRBJ1-6
CASSIISDYNSPLHF
TGTGCCAGTAGTATTATCAGCGATTATAATTCACCCCTCCACTTT
>NA|TRBV28|TRBD1|TRBJ2-7
CASSSGQGYEQYF
TGTGCCAGCAGTTCGGGACAGGGTTACGAGCAGTACTTC
>NA|TRBV18|NA|TRBJ2-7
CASSPASAPYEQYF
TGTGCCAGCTCACCGGCCAGCGCCCCCTACGAGCAGTACTTC
>NA|TRBV6-5|TRBD1|TRBJ2-7
CASNRGPAYEQYF
TGTGCCAGCAACAGGGGCCCCGCCTACGAGCAGTACTTC
>NA|TRBV5-4|NA|TRBJ1-1
CASSLLKQGGDAFF
TGTGCCAGCAGCTTGTTAAAACAGGGCGGAGACGCTTTCTTT
>NA|TRBV15|NA|TRBJ1-3
CATSGDYGGRSGNTIYF
TGTGCCACCAGCGGAGATTACGGCGGCCGCTCTGGAAACACCATATATTTT
>NA|TRBV4-3|NA|TRBJ2-2
CASSLGENTGELFF
TGCGCCAGCAGCCTGGGAGAGAACACCGGGGAGCTGTTTTTT
>NA|TRBV6-1|TRBD1|TRBJ2-3
CASSDWDRGPTDTQYF
TGTGCCAGCAGTGACTGGGACAGGGGACCCACAGATACGCAGTATTTT
>NA|TRBV27|NA|TRBJ1-2
CASSFVGAGDYGYTF
TGTGCCAGCAGTTTCGTGGGGGCAGGGGACTATGGCTACACCTTC
>NA|TRBV4-1|NA|TRBJ2-7
CASSHLTGTYEQYF
TGCGCCAGCAGCCACCTAACGGGGACCTACGAGCAGTACTTC
>NA|TRBV15|NA|TRBJ1-5
CATSRDAGGDDQPQHF
TGTGCCACCAGCAGAGATGCGGGGGGGGACGATCAGCCCCAGCATTTT
>few|TRBV7-7|NA|TRBJ1-1
CASSPWTETEAFF
TGTGCCAGCAGCCCGTGGACAGAAACTGAAGCTTTCTTT
>NA|TRBV9|NA|TRBJ1-6
CASSVARGSNSPLHF
TGTGCCAGCAGCGTAGCTCGGGGTTCTAATTCACCCCTCCACTTT
>NA|TRBV7-2|TRBD2|TRBJ2-1
CASSLAGPSYNEQFF
TGTGCCAGCAGTCTAGCGGGGCCGTCCTACAATGAGCAGTTCTTC
>NA|TRBV7-9|NA|TRBJ2-7
CASSSRSPPYEQYF
TGTGCCAGCAGCTCCAGATCTCCTCCCTACGAGCAGTACTTC